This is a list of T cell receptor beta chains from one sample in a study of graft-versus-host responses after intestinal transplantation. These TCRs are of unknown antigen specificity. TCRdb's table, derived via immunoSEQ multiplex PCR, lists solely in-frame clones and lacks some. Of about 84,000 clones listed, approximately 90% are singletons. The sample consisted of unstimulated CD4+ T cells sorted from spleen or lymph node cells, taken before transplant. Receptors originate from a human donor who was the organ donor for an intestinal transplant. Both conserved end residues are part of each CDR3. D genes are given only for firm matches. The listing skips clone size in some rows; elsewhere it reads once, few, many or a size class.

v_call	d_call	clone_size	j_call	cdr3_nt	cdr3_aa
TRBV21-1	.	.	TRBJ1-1	TGTGCCAGCACGGACAGGGCGAGGAACACTGAAGCTTTCTTT	CASTDRARNTEAFF
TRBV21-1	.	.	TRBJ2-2	TGTGCCAGCAGAGGGTCGGGACAGGGCAACACCGGGGAGCTGTTTTTT	CASRGSGQGNTGELFF
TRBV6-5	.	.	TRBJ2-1	TGTGCCAGCAGTTCGGGTTTCTACAATGAGCAGTTCTTC	CASSSGFYNEQFF
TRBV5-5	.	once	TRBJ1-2	TGTGCCAGCAGCTTGTGGTGGGGGAGGGATGGCTACACCTTC	CASSLWWGRDGYTF
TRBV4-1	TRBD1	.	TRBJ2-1	TGCGCCAGCAGCCAAGATTGGGTCGGACAGGGGAGGCACAATGAGCAGTTCTTC	CASSQDWVGQGRHNEQFF
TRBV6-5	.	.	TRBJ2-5	TGTACCAGCAGTTACCAGGGGCAAGAGACCCAGTACTTC	CTSSYQGQETQYF
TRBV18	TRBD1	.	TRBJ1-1	TGTGCCAGCTCACTAAGACAGGGGGCGAATTTTAACACTGAAGCTTTCTTT	CASSLRQGANFNTEAFF
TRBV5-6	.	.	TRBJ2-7	TGTGCCAGCAGATACTTCCAGGGTAACGAGCAGTACTTC	CASRYFQGNEQYF
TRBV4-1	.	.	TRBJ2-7	TGCGCCAGCAGCCAAGTCGGCGGGGGCGCGTACGAGCAGTACTTC	CASSQVGGGAYEQYF
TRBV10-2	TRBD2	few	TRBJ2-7	TGCGCCAGCATAGGACTAGCGGCTTACGAGCAGTACTTC	CASIGLAAYEQYF
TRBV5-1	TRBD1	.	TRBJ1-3	TGCGCCAGCAGCTTCACCGGACAGGCTGGAAACACCATATATTTT	CASSFTGQAGNTIYF
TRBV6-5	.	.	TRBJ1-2	TGTGCCAGCAGTTCTAACAGGGTCTATGGCTACACCTTC	CASSSNRVYGYTF
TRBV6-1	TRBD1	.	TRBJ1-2	TGTGCCAGCAGTCGGGACAGCGATCCCTTCGGTGGCTACACCTTC	CASSRDSDPFGGYTF
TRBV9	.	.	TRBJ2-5	TGTGCCAGCAGCGTAGGCGGACTACTCCAAGAGACCCAGTACTTC	CASSVGGLLQETQYF
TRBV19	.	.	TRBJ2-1	TGTGCCAGTAGTAGATACCCTCTAGCCCGGCCGGACAATGAGCAGTTCTTC	CASSRYPLARPDNEQFF
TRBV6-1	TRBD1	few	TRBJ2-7	TGTGCCAGCAGTGGGAGGGACAGGGTGAGCGGCGAGCAGTACTTC	CASSGRDRVSGEQYF
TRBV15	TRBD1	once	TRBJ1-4	TGTGCCACCAGCAGCCGTCGGGGACAGGGGAATGAAAAACTGTTTTTT	CATSSRRGQGNEKLFF
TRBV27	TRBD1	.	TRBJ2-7	TGTGCCAGCAGTAAAAAGACAGGGGACTTCTTATACGAGCAGTACTTC	CASSKKTGDFLYEQYF